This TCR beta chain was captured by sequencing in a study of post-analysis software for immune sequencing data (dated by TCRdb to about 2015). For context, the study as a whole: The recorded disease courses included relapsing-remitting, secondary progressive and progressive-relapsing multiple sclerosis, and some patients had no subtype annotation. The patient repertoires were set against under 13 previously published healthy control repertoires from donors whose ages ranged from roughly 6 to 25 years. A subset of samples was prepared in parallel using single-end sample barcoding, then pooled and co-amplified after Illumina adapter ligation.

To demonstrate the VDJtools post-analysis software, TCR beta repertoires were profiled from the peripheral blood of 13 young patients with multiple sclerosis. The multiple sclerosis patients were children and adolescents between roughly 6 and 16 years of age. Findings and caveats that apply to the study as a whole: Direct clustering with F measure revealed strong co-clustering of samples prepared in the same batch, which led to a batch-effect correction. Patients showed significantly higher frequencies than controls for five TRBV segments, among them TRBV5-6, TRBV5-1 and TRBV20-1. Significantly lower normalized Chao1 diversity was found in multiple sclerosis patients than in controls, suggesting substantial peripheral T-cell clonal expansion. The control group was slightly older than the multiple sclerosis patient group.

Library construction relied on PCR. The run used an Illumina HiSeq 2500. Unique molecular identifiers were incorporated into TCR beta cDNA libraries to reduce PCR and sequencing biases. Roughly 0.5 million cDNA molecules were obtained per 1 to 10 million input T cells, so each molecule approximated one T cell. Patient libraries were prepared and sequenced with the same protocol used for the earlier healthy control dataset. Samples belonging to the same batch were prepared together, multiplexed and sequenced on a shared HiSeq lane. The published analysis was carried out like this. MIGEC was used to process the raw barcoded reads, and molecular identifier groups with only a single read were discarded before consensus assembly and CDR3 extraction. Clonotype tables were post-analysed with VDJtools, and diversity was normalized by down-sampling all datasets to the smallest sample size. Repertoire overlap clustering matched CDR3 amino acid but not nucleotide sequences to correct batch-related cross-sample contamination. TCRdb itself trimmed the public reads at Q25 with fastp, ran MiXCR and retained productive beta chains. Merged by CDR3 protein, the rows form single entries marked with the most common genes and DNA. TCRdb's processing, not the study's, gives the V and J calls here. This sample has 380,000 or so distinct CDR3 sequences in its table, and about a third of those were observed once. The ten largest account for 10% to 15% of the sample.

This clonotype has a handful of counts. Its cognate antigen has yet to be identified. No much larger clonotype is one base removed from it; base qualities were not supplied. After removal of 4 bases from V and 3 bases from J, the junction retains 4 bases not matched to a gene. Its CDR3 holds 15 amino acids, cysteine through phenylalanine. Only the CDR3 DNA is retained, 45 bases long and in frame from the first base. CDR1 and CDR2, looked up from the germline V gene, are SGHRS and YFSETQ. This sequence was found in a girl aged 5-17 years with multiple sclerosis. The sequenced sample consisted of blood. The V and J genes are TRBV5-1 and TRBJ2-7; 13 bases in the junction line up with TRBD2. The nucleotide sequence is TGCGCCAGCAGCGGTGGACTAGCGGGGGTCTACGAGCAGTACTTC. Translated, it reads CASSGGLAGVYEQYF.